This T cell receptor beta chain was retrieved from a study of shared clonotypes between healthy human individuals (dated by TCRdb to 2019 to 2021). For the study in its entirety: Three men and a couple of women, aged 18 to 49 years, made up the cohort. For each donor, three plates each were used for CD4 naive and CD4 memory, two plates were used for CD8 naive, and one plate was used for CD8 memory. The study deeply sequenced blood TCR repertoires of about 5 healthy adults to estimate repertoire size and the extent of clonotype sharing between individuals. Between about 0.9 and 9 billion PBMCs per donor were obtained by leukapheresis. Libraries were prepared and TCR repertoires were sequenced by different laboratories using diverse techniques, in order to increase sequencing depth and limit assay-specific biases. Broad study findings and their caveats: The small number of donors limited the genetic and exposure-history diversity represented. When a few donors were compared, the shared fraction of clonotypes was around 5.1% for naive CD4, around 4% for naive CD8, 2% to 2.5% for memory CD4, and roughly 0.4% for memory CD8. Clonotypes shared by all four sorted-subset donors showed higher generation probabilities than non-shared clonotypes. Naive subsets generally had larger estimated clonotype richness than memory subsets did. Incomplete sequencing was indicated by rarefaction of sorted-subset datasets, despite the large sequencing depth. Based on pairwise subsampling, the degree of clonotype sharing among donors was expected to be affected by sequencing depth. Sampling was restricted to blood, and TCR repertoires in tissue are likely to differ from TCR repertoires in blood.

Using the deep immunoSEQ assay, multiplex PCR amplified TCR CDR3 regions from genomic DNA. Genomic DNA extracted from each cell subset was distributed evenly over all wells of several immunoSEQ 96-well plates, and each plate served as one replicate. For sorted subsets, each replicate PCR was loaded with 200 ng genomic DNA, equivalent to approximately 27,000 T cell genomes. The purified libraries were quantified using a Qubit 3.0 fluorometer, sized with a Bioanalyzer 2100, and then quantified again using the KAPA Library Quantification kit. Every immunoSEQ 96-well plate was sequenced on a dedicated single-read 150-cycle Illumina NextSeq 550 flow cell. In the original analysis: Because only junctional sequences without quality scores were contained in the immunoSEQ output, filtering matching that applied to full-length reads could not be performed. Sequences were annotated with PyIR, a Python wrapper for IgBLAST v1.9, and V/J genes and CDR3 were assigned using IMGT germline references. Any read was removed if the V/J assignment was weak (E-value above 1e-6), the CDR3 was missing, or the read contained stop codons, out-of-frame junctions, or ambiguous translated residues. V3J clonotypes were defined as sequences sharing the same inferred V gene, J gene, and CDR3 amino acid sequence. Percentage overlap between repertoires was calculated by dividing the number of shared unique clonotypes by the size of the smaller repertoire. RTK rarefaction, the Chao1 estimator, and Recon v2.1 estimates of unobserved clonotypes were used to assess repertoire richness. Generation probabilities for all TCRbeta clonotypes obtained by the gDNA method from a handful of donors were computed using OLGA. TCRdb holds this immuneACCESS table with in-frame rearrangements only. Some clones are missing; in checked studies, unresolved V genes explain under half, and the rest has no known cause. V, J and clone size derive from that table, while D and trimming were established from the DNA sequence. For this sample there are a few million clones; over 85% appear just once. Jointly, the top ten make up about 1.7% of the sample.

CD8 naive samples consisted of CD45RO-negative cells that were positively selected for CCR7, yielding a CD45RA+CCR7+ population without TemRA cells. Healthy HIV-negative adults with no recently reported acute infections or vaccinations were included as donors. Every donor was a Caucasian adult living in Nashville, Tennessee, USA. After blood collection by leukapheresis, PBMCs were isolated using Ficoll-Histopaque density gradient centrifugation and then cryopreserved in the vapor phase of liquid nitrogen. Purity and quantity of every magnetically sorted T cell population were checked by analytical flow cytometry. From each sorted fraction, genomic DNA was isolated and quantified by UV absorbance on a Nanodrop 2000c. With respect to this clone: Its recognized antigen is unknown. No per-base quality is available; no much larger clone lies one base away.

Sequencing used naive CD8+ T cells from PBMCs. The sample's cell subset or site, from its label and the paper: CD45RA+CCR7+. This TCR was recovered from a man aged 18 to 30 in good health. Some clones in this sample may be carry-over from other donors' samples.

The sequenced DNA: TGTGCCAGCAGTGAAACGGACAGGGTTAGGCACACTGAAGCTTTCTTT. Its coded protein is CASSETDRVRHTEAFF. In this chain, TRBV27 is recombined with TRBJ1-1; 8 bases in the junction line up with TRBD1. Ends trimmed: V by 5 bases, J by 3 bases; bases unmatched to a gene: 11. The CDR3 sequence holds 16 residues, the cysteine and phenylalanine included. Of the read, only the CDR3 DNA is kept; its 48 bases are in frame from base 1. CDR1 is given as MNHEY and CDR2 as SMNVEV, both from the germline V gene (reference sequence).